This T cell receptor beta chain was sequenced for a study of T cells after yellow fever vaccination (dated by TCRdb to the late 2010s). Study-level background: The SMART-Seq v4 Ultra Low Input RNA kit was used to prepare libraries from fractions with low cell numbers. To follow T-cell clones before and after primary and booster YFV17D yellow fever vaccination, bulk TCR alpha and beta repertoires were sequenced over time. Two healthy male donors, one aged 18 to 29 and one aged 30 to 39 years, were included in the cohort. Blood samples were taken at several timepoints before and after primary and secondary immunization, and bulk PBMC replicates and cell subsets were isolated.

The sequencer listed for this sample is Illumina NovaSeq 6000. TCR cDNA was made using 5'RACE template switching, a step that added a universal primer site and unique molecular identifiers. Priming for cDNA synthesis came from both the TCR alpha and TCR beta constant segments. Library amplification involved two PCR steps, and the second step added sample barcodes and sequencing adapters. Libraries were sequenced on Illumina HiSeq 2500 (2x100 bp) or NovaSeq (2x150 bp). In the authors' own workflow: MIGEC was used to demultiplex reads and collapse the reads into UMI consensus sequences, and MiXCR was used for V(D)J alignment. Vaccine-responding clonotypes were identified with edgeR using replicate PBMC samples, with FDR below 0.01 and a log2 fold change above 5 up to day 15 being required. Each bulk clonotype was labeled CD4 or CD8 based on which sequenced repertoire, CD4 or CD8, contained the clonotype at higher abundance. TCRdb ran its own pipeline on the public reads, namely fastp trimming at Q25 and MiXCR clone calling, and kept in-frame beta chains. Rows matching on CDR3 protein sequence are summarized as one entry with the most common DNA and genes. V and J calls and clone size were set by TCRdb, not the authors. This sample has approximately 300,000 distinct CDR3 sequences in its table, and roughly 10% of those were observed once. 2.5% to 4% of the sample is taken by the ten largest.

The CDR3 contains 14 residues, cysteine and phenylalanine counted. Only the CDR3 DNA is retained, 42 bases long and in frame from the first base. Per the germline V gene, SGHTA is the CDR1 and FQGTGA is the CDR2. V and J are trimmed by 6 bases and 9 bases, and the gene matches miss 10 bases of the junction. The sample's treatment or condition label, decoded: live attenuated yellow fever vaccine strain. A standard Ficoll-Paque protocol was used to isolate PBMCs from peripheral blood. Dynabeads CD4 and CD8 positive selection kits were used to isolate CD4 and CD8 T-cell fractions. TriZol was used to extract RNA from bulk PBMCs, from CD4 and CD8 fractions, and from dextramer-positive and dextramer-negative fractions. Comments on this clonotype: What this receptor recognizes is not known. No base qualities exist here, and no much larger clone lies one base off it.

On the study overall, not on this receptor specifically: Only a couple of donors were included in the study, so the extent to which the findings can be generalized is limited. After the booster, most of the clones that had expanded following primary vaccination were detected again (almost 98% of CD4 and around 88% of CD8), which suggests that memory was broadly maintained. FACS-sorted repertoires could contain abundant contaminating clonotypes from the bulk population, so computational filtering was required. Compared with the primary T-cell response, the secondary T-cell response was weaker but faster, peaking on day 5 rather than day 15. A small fraction of clonotypes showed up in both the CD4 and CD8 compartments, probably as a result of convergent recombination.

The sequence came from a man younger than 35 who received the YFV17D yellow fever vaccine. The receptor chain draws on TRBV7-3 and TRBJ2-1; the central 8 bases match TRBD1. Sequenced material: CD4+ T cells sorted from PBMCs, taken 45 days after the yellow fever booster vaccination. The CDR3 reads as follows: CASRATGAAGEQFF. The base sequence is TGTGCCAGCAGAGCGACAGGGGCGGCGGGTGAGCAGTTCTTC. With all but the CDR3 taken from the reference TRBV7-3 and TRBJ2-1 genes, the full variable domain is: GAGVSQTPSNKVTEKGKYVELRCDPISGHTALYWYRQSLGQGPEFLIYFQGTGAADDSGLPNDRFFAVRPEGSVSTLKIQRTERGDSAVYLCASRATGAAGEQFFGPGTRLTVL.